This is a list of T cell receptor beta chains from one sample in a study of CD8 T cells in Susac syndrome. TCRdb reanalysed the immunoSEQ multiplex PCR reads using MiXCR and keeps one entry per CDR3 protein. The repertoire holds more than 150,000 distinct CDR3 sequences, with 85% to 95% as singletons. The source material was CD8+ T cells from PBMCs. These receptors were collected from a human donor with Susac syndrome. Both conserved end residues are part of each CDR3. The order of the fields is CDR3 length, clone size, V gene, J gene, D gene, CDR3 protein, CDR3 DNA. A D gene is named only where the DNA matches it firmly. The size of a clone is reported for some rows only, either as once, few or many, or as a class for expanded clones.

cdr3_length: 14
clone_size: .
v_call: TRBV5-4
j_call: TRBJ2-7
d_call: TRBD2
cdr3_aa: CASGDSGAPYEQYF
cdr3_nt: TGTGCCAGCGGCGATAGCGGGGCACCCTACGAGCAGTACTTC

cdr3_length: 13
clone_size: .
v_call: TRBV29-1
j_call: TRBJ2-1
d_call: .
cdr3_aa: CSVRGKGHNEQFF
cdr3_nt: TGCAGCGTCCGCGGGAAGGGACACAATGAGCAGTTCTTC

cdr3_length: 14
clone_size: .
v_call: TRBV10-3
j_call: TRBJ2-7
d_call: TRBD2
cdr3_aa: CAISGTSGTVEQYF
cdr3_nt: TGTGCCATCAGCGGGACTAGCGGGACCGTGGAGCAGTACTTC

cdr3_length: 14
clone_size: .
v_call: TRBV28
j_call: TRBJ2-7
d_call: .
cdr3_aa: CASSLWDGYYEQYF
cdr3_nt: TGTGCCAGCAGTTTATGGGACGGCTACTACGAGCAGTACTTC

cdr3_length: 14
clone_size: .
v_call: TRBV5-6
j_call: TRBJ2-7
d_call: .
cdr3_aa: CASSFSTETYEQYF
cdr3_nt: TGTGCCAGCAGCTTCTCGACAGAAACCTACGAGCAGTACTTC

cdr3_length: 16
clone_size: .
v_call: TRBV4-2
j_call: TRBJ2-7
d_call: .
cdr3_aa: CASSQDPSPSSYEQYF
cdr3_nt: TGTGCCAGCAGCCAAGACCCTTCCCCCTCTTCCTACGAGCAGTACTTC

cdr3_length: 16
clone_size: .
v_call: TRBV24-1
j_call: TRBJ1-2
d_call: .
cdr3_aa: CATSDMGDDGSYGYTF
cdr3_nt: TGTGCCACCAGTGATATGGGGGATGACGGGAGCTATGGCTACACCTTC

cdr3_length: 15
clone_size: .
v_call: TRBV7-2
j_call: TRBJ2-7
d_call: TRBD2
cdr3_aa: CASSPNGLAVHEQYF
cdr3_nt: TGTGCCAGCAGCCCTAACGGACTAGCCGTCCACGAGCAGTACTTC

cdr3_length: 16
clone_size: .
v_call: TRBV9
j_call: TRBJ2-1
d_call: .
cdr3_aa: CASSVAGAILHNEQFF
cdr3_nt: TGTGCCAGCAGCGTAGCGGGGGCTATCCTCCACAATGAGCAGTTCTTC

cdr3_length: 12
clone_size: .
v_call: TRBV6-5
j_call: TRBJ2-7
d_call: .
cdr3_aa: CASSNPVWEQYF
cdr3_nt: TGTGCCAGCAGTAACCCAGTCTGGGAGCAGTACTTC

cdr3_length: 15
clone_size: .
v_call: TRBV20-1
j_call: TRBJ2-3
d_call: TRBD2
cdr3_aa: CSARAKREHTDTQYF
cdr3_nt: TGCAGTGCTAGAGCCAAGCGGGAGCACACAGATACGCAGTATTTT

cdr3_length: 13
clone_size: few
v_call: TRBV6-5
j_call: TRBJ2-7
d_call: .
cdr3_aa: CASSAGTSYEQYF
cdr3_nt: TGTGCCAGCAGTGCAGGAACTTCCTACGAGCAGTACTTC

cdr3_length: 15
clone_size: .
v_call: TRBV5-1
j_call: TRBJ1-5
d_call: TRBD1
cdr3_aa: CASSPGQGIGQPQHF
cdr3_nt: TGCGCCAGCAGCCCGGGACAGGGGATCGGGCAGCCCCAGCATTTT